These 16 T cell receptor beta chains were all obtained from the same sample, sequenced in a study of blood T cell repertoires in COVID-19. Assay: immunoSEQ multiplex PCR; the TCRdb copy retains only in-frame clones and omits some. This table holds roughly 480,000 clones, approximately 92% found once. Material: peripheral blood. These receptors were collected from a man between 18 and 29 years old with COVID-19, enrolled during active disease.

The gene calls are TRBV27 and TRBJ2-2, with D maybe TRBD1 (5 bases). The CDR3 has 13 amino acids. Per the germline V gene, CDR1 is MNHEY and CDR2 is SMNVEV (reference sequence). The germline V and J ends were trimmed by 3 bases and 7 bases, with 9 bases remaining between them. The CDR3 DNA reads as TGTGCCAGCAGTTTTTGGGGCGACGGGGAGCTGTTTTTT. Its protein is CASSFWGDGELFF.

CDR3 sequence reads: CASSSGQDNEQFF. In DNA form, the CDR3 reads TGTGCCAGCAGCTCGGGACAGGACAATGAGCAGTTCTTC. V and J are TRBV7-3 and TRBJ2-1, with 8 nucleotides matching TRBD1. Germline V CDR1 and CDR2: SGHTA, FQGTGA. V was pared by 4 bases and J by 5 bases, with 1 base of the junction left unmatched. The CDR3 sequence is 13 residues long. Complete variable domain (other parts from reference TRBV7-3 and TRBJ2-1): GAGVSQTPSNKVTEKGKYVELRCDPISGHTALYWYRQSLGQGPEFLIYFQGTGAADDSGLPNDRFFAVRPEGSVSTLKIQRTERGDSAVYLCASSSGQDNEQFFGPGTRLTVL.

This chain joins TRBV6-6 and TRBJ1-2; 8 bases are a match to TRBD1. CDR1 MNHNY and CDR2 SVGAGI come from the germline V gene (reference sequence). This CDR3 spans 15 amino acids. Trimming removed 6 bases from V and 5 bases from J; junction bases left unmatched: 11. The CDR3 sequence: CASRNPGQGGYGYTF. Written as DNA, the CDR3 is TGTGCCAGCAGGAACCCCGGACAGGGAGGATATGGCTACACCTTC.

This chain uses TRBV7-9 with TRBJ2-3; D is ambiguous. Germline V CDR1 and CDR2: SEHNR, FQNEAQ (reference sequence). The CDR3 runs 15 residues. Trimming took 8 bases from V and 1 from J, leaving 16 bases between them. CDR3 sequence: CASSPTTLGTDTQYF. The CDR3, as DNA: TGTGCCAGCTCCCCGACAACGCTTGGCACAGATACGCAGTATTTT.

The CDR3 sequence: CASSYPDFTGVAFGTGELFF. Written as DNA, the CDR3 is TGTGCCAGCAGTTACCCAGACTTTACCGGGGTAGCTTTTGGCACCGGGGAGCTGTTTTTT. The V and J genes are TRBV6-2 or TRBV6-3 and TRBJ2-2; a weak D match, TRBD2 (5 bases). The CDR3 has 20 residues. V was pared by 2 bases and J by 4 bases, with 26 bases between. Germline CDR1 reads MNHEY; CDR2 reads SVGEGT.

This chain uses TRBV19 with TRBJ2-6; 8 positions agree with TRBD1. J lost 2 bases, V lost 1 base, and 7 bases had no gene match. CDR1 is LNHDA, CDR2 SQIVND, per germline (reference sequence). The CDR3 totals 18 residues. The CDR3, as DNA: TGTGCCAGTAGTATAGTTTCTAACAGGGGGACTGGGGCCAACGTCCTGACTTTC. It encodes CASSIVSNRGTGANVLTF.

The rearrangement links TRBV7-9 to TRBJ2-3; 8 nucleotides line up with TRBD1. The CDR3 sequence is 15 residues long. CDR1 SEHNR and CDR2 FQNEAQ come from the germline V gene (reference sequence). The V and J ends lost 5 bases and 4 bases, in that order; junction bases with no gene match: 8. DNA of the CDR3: TGTGCCAGCAGCCTCCGGGACAGGCTCGCAGATACGCAGTATTTT. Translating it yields CASSLRDRLADTQYF. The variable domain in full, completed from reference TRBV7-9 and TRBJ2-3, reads DTGVSQNPRHKITKRGQNVTFRCDPISEHNRLYWYRQTLGQGPEFLTYFQNEAQLEKSRLLSDRFSAERPKGSFSTLEIQRTEQGDSAMYLCASSLRDRLADTQYFGPGTRLTVL.

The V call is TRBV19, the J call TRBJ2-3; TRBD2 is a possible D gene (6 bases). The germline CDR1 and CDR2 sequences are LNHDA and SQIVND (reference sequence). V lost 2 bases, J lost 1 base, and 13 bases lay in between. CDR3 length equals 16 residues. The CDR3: CASSILRGTGTDTQYF. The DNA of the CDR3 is TGTGCCAGTAGTATACTCCGGGGGACCGGCACAGATACGCAGTATTTT.

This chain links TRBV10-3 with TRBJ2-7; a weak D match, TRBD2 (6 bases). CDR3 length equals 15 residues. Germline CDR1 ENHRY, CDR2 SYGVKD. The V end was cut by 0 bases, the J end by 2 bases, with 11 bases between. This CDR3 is CAISESFRRAYEQYF. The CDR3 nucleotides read TGTGCCATCAGTGAGTCCTTCAGGAGGGCCTACGAGCAGTACTTC.

CDR3 sequence: CASSSRTSGRQDTQYF. The CDR3, as DNA: TGTGCCAGCAGCTCAAGGACTAGCGGGAGACAAGATACGCAGTATTTT. V is TRBV5-4 and J is TRBJ2-3; TRBD2 aligns across 13 bases. CDR1 and CDR2 (germline): SGHNT, YYREEE (reference sequence). V was clipped by 3 bases and J by 5 bases; unmatched bases: 6. This CDR3 has 16 residues.

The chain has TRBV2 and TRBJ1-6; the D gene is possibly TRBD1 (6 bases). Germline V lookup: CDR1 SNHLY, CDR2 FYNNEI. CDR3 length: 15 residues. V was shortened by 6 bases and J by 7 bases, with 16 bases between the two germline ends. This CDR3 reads CASRQSGTQNSPLHF. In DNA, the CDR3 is TGTGCCAGCAGACAATCCGGGACACAGAATTCACCCCTCCACTTT.

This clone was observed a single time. The CDR3 region has the DNA TGTGCCAGCAGCTTAGTGGGACAACCCCAGTACTTC. Protein product: CASSLVGQPQYF. The V gene is TRBV7-6, the J gene TRBJ2-5; D might be TRBD1 (6 bases). This CDR3 has 12 amino acids. The V and J ends lost 1 base and 9 bases respectively, with 9 bases between them. The germline gives CDR1 SGHVS, CDR2 FNYEAQ.

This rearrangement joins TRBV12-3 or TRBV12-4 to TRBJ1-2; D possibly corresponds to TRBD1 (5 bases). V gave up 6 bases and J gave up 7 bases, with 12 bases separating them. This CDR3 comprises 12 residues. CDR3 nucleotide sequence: TGTGCCAGCAGGCCCGCGGGGGGTGGCTACACCTTC. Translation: CASRPAGGGYTF.

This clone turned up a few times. CDR3 sequence (DNA): TGTGCCAGCAGTACAACAGGGGCTGGAAACACCATATATTTT. This encodes CASSTTGAGNTIYF. The chain is built from TRBV6-5 and TRBJ1-3; 7 bases align to TRBD1. The CDR3 contains 14 residues. Germline trimming cut 5 bases from V and 2 bases from J; bases unmatched to any gene: 3. The germline V gene has CDR1 MNHEY and CDR2 SVGAGI.

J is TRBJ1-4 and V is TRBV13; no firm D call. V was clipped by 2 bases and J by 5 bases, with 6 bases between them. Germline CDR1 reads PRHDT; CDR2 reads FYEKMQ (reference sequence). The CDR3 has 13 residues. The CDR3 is CASSLSQNEKLFF. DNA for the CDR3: TGTGCCAGCAGCTTATCCCAAAATGAAAAACTGTTTTTT.

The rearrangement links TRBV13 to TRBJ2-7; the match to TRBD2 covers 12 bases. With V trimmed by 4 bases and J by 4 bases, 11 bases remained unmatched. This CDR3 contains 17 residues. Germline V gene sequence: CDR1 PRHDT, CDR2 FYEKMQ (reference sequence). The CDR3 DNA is TGTGCCAGCAGCTCTCGGCGACTAGCGGGAGAGGGGTACGAGCAGTACTTC. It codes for CASSSRRLAGEGYEQYF.